These 8 T cell receptor beta chains were sequenced from one sample in a study of blood T cell repertoires in COVID-19. Data came from immunoSEQ multiplex PCR; TCRdb stores just in-frame clones and leaves some out. The sample records about 170,000 clones, about 88% being singletons. Sequencing was carried out using peripheral blood. Receptors were obtained from a man aged 60-69 years with COVID-19, enrolled during active disease.

The chain has TRBV5-1 and TRBJ2-1; TRBD2 matches at 11 bases. This CDR3 spans 15 amino acids. V was pared by 4 bases and J by 0 bases, with 0 bases of the junction left unmatched. Germline CDR1 SGHRS, CDR2 YFSETQ. The CDR3 DNA reads as TGCGCCAGCAGCACTAGCGGGGGCTCCTACAATGAGCAGTTCTTC. Translated: CASSTSGGSYNEQFF. The full variable domain, completed using reference TRBV5-1 and TRBJ2-1, is KAGVTQTPRYLIKTRGQQVTLSCSPISGHRSVSWYQQTPGQGLQFLFEYFSETQRNKGNFPGRFSGRQFSNSRSEMNVSTLELGDSALYLCASSTSGGSYNEQFFGPGTRLTVL.

The rearrangement joins TRBV9 to TRBJ2-5; 11 nucleotides agree with TRBD1. Germline lookup yields CDR1 SGDLS and CDR2 YYNGEE. Losses at the gene ends were 6 bases for V and 0 bases for J; bases not matched to a gene: 4. The CDR3 totals 15 residues. CDR3 amino acids: CASTRTGGDQETQYF. The CDR3 bases are TGTGCCAGCACCCGGACAGGGGGCGACCAAGAGACCCAGTACTTC.

The chain links TRBV11-2 to TRBJ2-5, with 7 positions matching TRBD2. V lost 6 bases to trimming and J lost 3 bases; unmatched junction nucleotides: 7. Germline-derived CDR1 and CDR2 are SGHAT and FQNNGV. The CDR3 runs to 14 residues. The CDR3 DNA follows: TGTGCCAGCAGTCGGGACTATGCAAAAGAGACCCAGTACTTC. Protein: CASSRDYAKETQYF.

V gene TRBV6-4 combines with J gene TRBJ1-5; the D gene is possibly TRBD1 (6 bases). Trimming removed 6 bases from V and 0 bases from J, with 12 bases in between. The CDR3 length is 15 residues. Germline lookup yields CDR1 MRHNA and CDR2 SNTAGT. The chain's CDR3 is CASSPTGNSNQPQHF. Written as DNA, the CDR3 is TGTGCCAGCAGCCCTACAGGGAATAGCAATCAGCCCCAGCATTTT.

In DNA, the CDR3 is TGCGCCAGCAGCTCGGACAGGGTCGCCGATACGCAGTATTTT. Protein: CASSSDRVADTQYF. The chain carries TRBV4-1 and TRBJ2-3, with 8 bases aligning to TRBD1. This CDR3 is 14 amino acids long. Germline V gene data show CDR1 as MGHRA and CDR2 as YSYEKL. V dropped 5 bases and J dropped 6; count of bases not matched to a gene: 7.

The V gene is TRBV5-5, the J gene TRBJ1-1, with D unresolved. The ends were cut back, 5 bases at V and 7 bases at J, with 18 bases in the middle. This CDR3 is built from 14 residues. CDR1 and CDR2 from the germline V gene are SGHKS and YYEKEE (reference sequence). CDR3 coding DNA: TGTGCCAGCAGTTTGATGCAATTCGGTGGTGAAGCTTTCTTT. Amino acids: CASSLMQFGGEAFF.

The gene calls are TRBV28 and TRBJ2-3; D ambiguous. Looked up from germline, CDR1 is MDHEN and CDR2 is SYDVKM. The CDR3 is made up of 15 amino acids. Trimming took off 5 bases at V and 2 bases at J, with 14 bases between the two ends. The CDR3, as DNA: TGTGCCAGCAGTACCCACACCGTTACCACAGATACGCAGTATTTT. Encoded protein: CASSTHTVTTDTQYF.

The gene calls are TRBV5-1 and TRBJ2-7; no clear D. V was cut by 4 bases and J by 3 bases, with 14 bases left in between. CDR1 is SGHRS and CDR2 is YFSETQ in the germline V gene. This CDR3 is 14 amino acids long. The CDR3 DNA is TGCGCCAGCAGCAAGTCTGGAAGACTCTACGAGCAGTACTTC. As protein: CASSKSGRLYEQYF.